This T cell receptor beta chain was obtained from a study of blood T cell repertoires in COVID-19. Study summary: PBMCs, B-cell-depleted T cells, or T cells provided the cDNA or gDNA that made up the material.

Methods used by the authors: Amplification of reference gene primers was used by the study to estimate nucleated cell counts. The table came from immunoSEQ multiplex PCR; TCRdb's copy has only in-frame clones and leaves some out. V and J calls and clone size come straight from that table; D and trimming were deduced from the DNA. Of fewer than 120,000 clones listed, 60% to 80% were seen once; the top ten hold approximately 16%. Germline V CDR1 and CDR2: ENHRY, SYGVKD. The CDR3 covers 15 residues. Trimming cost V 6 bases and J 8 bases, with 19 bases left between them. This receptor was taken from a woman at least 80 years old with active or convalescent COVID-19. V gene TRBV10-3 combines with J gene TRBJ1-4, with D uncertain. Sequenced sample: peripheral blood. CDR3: CAISPDPGRVEKLFF. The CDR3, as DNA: TGTGCCATCAGCCCTGACCCCGGTCGGGTAGAAAAACTGTTTTTT.